Listed here are 9 T cell receptor beta chains from one sample, sequenced in a study of T cell responses to AZD1222 COVID-19 vaccine. Assay: immunoSEQ multiplex PCR; the TCRdb copy retains only in-frame clones and omits some. Here the sample spans about 130,000 clones, roughly 90% being singletons. The sequenced sample was peripheral blood, obtained on day 0 of AZD1222 vaccination. These TCRs come from an adult in good health.

The chain uses TRBV7-9 and TRBJ1-4; D is perhaps TRBD1 (6 bases). There are 14 residues in the CDR3. Trimming took off 5 bases at V and 6 bases at J, with 13 bases between the two ends. Germline lookup yields CDR1 SEHNR and CDR2 FQNEAQ (reference sequence). CDR3 loop: CASSLQGFDEKLFF. The CDR3 DNA sequence: TGTGCCAGCAGCCTACAGGGTTTCGATGAAAAACTGTTTTTT.

The chain carries TRBV9 and TRBJ2-1, with 7 bases matching TRBD1. Germline V gene sequence: CDR1 SGDLS, CDR2 YYNGEE. This CDR3 is built from 16 residues. After removal of 0 bases from V and 9 bases from J, the junction contained 12 bases not matched to a gene. As DNA, the CDR3 is TGTGCCAGCAGCGTAGGAGGGGGCATATACGTGGGTGAGCAGTTCTTC. The encoded protein is CASSVGGGIYVGEQFF.

The genes are TRBV18 and TRBJ1-1; D is uncertain. Looked up from germline, CDR1 is KGHSH and CDR2 is LQKENI. The CDR3 covers 13 residues. V was cut by 2 bases and J by 5 bases, with 9 bases left in between. CDR3 in amino acids: CASSPESLTEAFF. The CDR3 DNA follows: TGTGCCAGCTCACCAGAATCCTTAACTGAAGCTTTCTTT.

This chain uses TRBV7-9 with TRBJ1-2; D is undetermined. This CDR3 spans 17 amino acids. Germline CDR1 reads SEHNR; CDR2 reads FQNEAQ (reference sequence). The V end lost 5 bases, the J end lost 0 bases, and 19 bases lay between the germline ends. CDR3 DNA sequence: TGTGCCAGCAGCCATCCACTAGCGACCCCAGCTAACTATGGCTACACCTTC. The encoded protein is CASSHPLATPANYGYTF.

The chain carries TRBV7-3 and TRBJ2-2, with D perhaps given as TRBD1 or TRBD2 (6 bases each). The V end was cut by 0 bases, the J end by 4 bases, with 18 bases between. CDR3 size: 18 residues. Germline loops: CDR1 SGHTA, CDR2 FQGTGA. CDR3 coding DNA: TGTGCCAGCAGCTTAACGGGGGGCAGGGCCCTTGGCACCGGGGAGCTGTTTTTT. Encoded protein: CASSLTGGRALGTGELFF. Looking up the rest from reference TRBV7-3 and TRBJ2-2 gives the full variable domain: GAGVSQTPSNKVTEKGKYVELRCDPISGHTALYWYRQSLGQGPEFLIYFQGTGAADDSGLPNDRFFAVRPEGSVSTLKIQRTERGDSAVYLCASSLTGGRALGTGELFFGEGSRLTVL.

This clone appeared once. V usage is TRBV19 and J usage is TRBJ1-1, with D possibly matching TRBD1 (6 bases). The CDR3 extends over 15 amino acids. Trimming took off 1 base at V and 5 bases at J, with 14 bases between the two ends. Germline CDR1 reads LNHDA; CDR2 reads SQIVND (reference sequence). The CDR3 reads CASSIARGAFTEAFF. The CDR3 DNA reads as TGTGCCAGTAGTATAGCCAGGGGCGCGTTTACTGAAGCTTTCTTT.

The J gene is TRBJ1-2, the V gene TRBV5-6; unclear D gene. The length of the CDR3 is 13 residues. Germline lookup yields CDR1 SGHDT and CDR2 YYEEEE. V was pared by 4 bases and J by 8 bases, with 15 bases between. The CDR3 here is CASSRLTGPGYTF. The CDR3 DNA is TGTGCCAGCAGCCGCCTGACCGGCCCAGGCTACACCTTC.

The chain couples TRBV7-2 to TRBJ2-7, with D possibly matching TRBD2 (6 bases). Germline CDR1 is SGHTA and CDR2 is FQGNSA. This CDR3 comprises 13 residues. V lost 5 bases to trimming and J lost 3 bases, with 11 bases between them. The CDR3 sequence: CASSAASDYEQYF. In nucleotides, the CDR3 is TGTGCCAGCAGCGCCGCTAGCGACTACGAGCAGTACTTC.

This clone was picked up one time. This chain uses TRBV28 with TRBJ1-2; D is possibly TRBD1 (5 bases). Germline CDR1 reads MDHEN; CDR2 reads SYDVKM. Trimming stripped 8 bases from V and 7 bases from J, with 11 bases between. This CDR3 has 11 amino acids. The CDR3 is CASYERGGYTF. As DNA, the CDR3 is TGTGCCAGCTACGAAAGGGGTGGCTACACCTTC.